This T cell receptor (beta chain) originates from a study of cytomegalovirus exposure and HLA in healthy donors. The PCR employed 60 Vbeta primers together with 13 Jbeta primers. Data came from immunoSEQ multiplex PCR; TCRdb stores just in-frame clones and leaves some out. The repertoire includes approximately 200,000 clones, about four fifths of them detected once, and about 0.094% sits in the top ten. Germline CDR1 LNHDA, CDR2 SQIVND (reference sequence). V trimming: 1 base; J trimming: 4 bases; junction bases outside the gene matches: 4. The CDR3 is made up of 14 amino acids. The sequence was collected from a boy aged 2 to 9 in good health and CMV-seronegative. The chain recombines TRBV19 with TRBJ2-7, with TRBD2 identical over 7 bases. The specimen sequenced was PBMCs. CDR3 protein: CASSIGASGYEQYF. In nucleotides, the CDR3 is TGTGCCAGTAGTATAGGAGCTAGCGGATACGAGCAGTACTTC.